The 14 T cell receptor beta chains in this list originate from one sample, sequenced in a study of blood T cell repertoires in COVID-19. Sequencing used immunoSEQ multiplex PCR; TCRdb keeps in-frame clones, though not all of them. The sample lists fewer than 70,000 clones, about 90% occurring once. Sample: peripheral blood. Source of these receptors: a human donor in a cohort sampled during active COVID-19.

This clone was seen only a few times. The chain carries TRBV7-9 and TRBJ2-4; TRBD1 aligns across 11 bases. V dropped 3 bases and J dropped 7; count of bases not matched to a gene: 5. CDR3 length: 15 residues. Germline values: CDR1 SEHNR, CDR2 FQNEAQ (reference sequence). The chain's CDR3 is CASSFSGTGGNIQYF. The CDR3 DNA reads as TGTGCCAGCAGCTTTTCCGGGACAGGGGGGAACATTCAGTACTTC.

The rearrangement joins TRBV19 to TRBJ2-1; TRBD2 agrees at 16 bases. Germline CDR1 LNHDA, CDR2 SQIVND (reference sequence). This CDR3 is built from 12 residues. The V gene end was trimmed by 10 bases and the J gene end by 16 bases; junction bases not matched to a gene: 7. CDR3 residues: CATSGLAGGEFF. The DNA of the CDR3 is TGTGCCACTTCGGGACTAGCGGGAGGGGAATTCTTC.

The V call is TRBV19, the J call TRBJ1-1; D ambiguous. V was cut by 6 bases and J by 0 bases, with 11 bases left in between. Germline V gene sequence: CDR1 LNHDA, CDR2 SQIVND (reference sequence). This CDR3 comprises 14 residues. The CDR3 nucleotides are TGTGCCAGTAGGCCGATACGGTTGAACACTGAAGCTTTCTTT. Its protein product is CASRPIRLNTEAFF. Filled out from reference TRBV19 and TRBJ1-1, the complete variable domain reads DGGITQSPKYLFRKEGQNVTLSCEQNLNHDAMYWYRQDPGQGLRLIYYSQIVNDFQKGDIAEGYSVSREKKESFPLTVTSAQKNPTAFYLCASRPIRLNTEAFFGQGTRLTVV.

The chain has TRBV4-3 and TRBJ2-3; TRBD2 is a possible D gene (6 bases). CDR1 is LGHNA, CDR2 YSLEER, per germline. Trimming left V 4 bases short and J 1 base short, with 12 bases between. The CDR3 totals 15 residues. DNA for the CDR3: TGCGCCAGCAGCCGCGGGGCGGTCCGCACAGATACGCAGTATTTT. Protein: CASSRGAVRTDTQYF.

The rearrangement joins TRBV5-1 to TRBJ2-2, with TRBD1 identical over 8 bases. Germline CDR1 is SGHRS and CDR2 is YFSETQ. This CDR3 spans 16 amino acids. The junction had 7 bases not matched to a gene; V was cut back by 2 bases and J by 4 bases. The CDR3 DNA follows: TGCGCCAGCAGCTTTCAGACAGGGGCGGGCACCGGGGAGCTGTTTTTT. Amino acids: CASSFQTGAGTGELFF.

The J gene is TRBJ2-3, the V gene TRBV5-4, with 10 bases aligning to TRBD1. The CDR3 covers 15 residues. Germline V CDR1 and CDR2: SGHNT, YYREEE (reference sequence). V lost 3 bases to trimming and J lost 3 bases; unmatched junction nucleotides: 4. The DNA for the CDR3 is TGTGCCAGCAGCTACCGGGACAGGGGAACAGATACGCAGTATTTT. It codes for CASSYRDRGTDTQYF.

The chain carries TRBV3-1 (or the pseudogene TRBV3-2) and TRBJ2-7; possibly TRBD2 for D (5 bases). Trimming pared 3 bases from V and 0 bases from J, leaving 12 bases between. Germline CDR1 LGHDT, CDR2 YNNKEL (reference sequence). This CDR3 region has 15 residues. The CDR3 DNA sequence: TGTGCCAGCAGCCATGGGGTGACTACCTCCTACGAGCAGTACTTC. Residues: CASSHGVTTSYEQYF.

CDR3 amino acids: CASSFYKQDGYTF. CDR3 DNA: TGTGCCAGCAGCTTTTACAAACAAGATGGCTACACCTTC. The rearrangement uses TRBV11-2 and TRBJ1-2; no reliable D call. CDR3 length: 13 residues. Per the germline V gene, CDR1 is SGHAT and CDR2 is FQNNGV. V lost 3 bases and J 6 bases, leaving 11 bases between the germline ends.

The chain is built from TRBV3-1 (or the pseudogene TRBV3-2) and TRBJ2-7; D might be TRBD1 (5 bases). Germline V gene data show CDR1 as LGHDT and CDR2 as YNNKEL (reference sequence). Trimming stripped 8 bases from V and 2 bases from J, with 10 bases between. This CDR3 is 12 amino acids long. The CDR3 DNA reads TGTGCCAGCCCTGGGGCCCCCTACGAGCAGTACTTC. This codes for CASPGAPYEQYF.

The rearrangement joins TRBV18 to TRBJ1-3; 12 nucleotides line up with TRBD1. The CDR3 spans 17 residues. J lost 4 bases, V lost 0 bases, and 4 bases had no gene match. Germline CDR1 KGHSH, CDR2 LQKENI. Here the CDR3 reads CASSPPGQGAPGNTIYF. CDR3 bases: TGTGCCAGCTCACCACCGGGACAGGGGGCGCCCGGAAACACCATATATTTT.

The rearrangement uses TRBV5-4 and TRBJ2-7, with 8 bases matching TRBD2. The CDR3 has 15 amino acids. Germline values: CDR1 SGHNT, CDR2 YYREEE (reference sequence). Trimming at V came to 1 base and at J to 2 bases, leaving 5 bases not matched to a gene. CDR3 in amino acids: CASSLKISGTYEQYF. The CDR3 DNA sequence: TGTGCCAGCAGCTTGAAAATTAGCGGGACCTACGAGCAGTACTTC.

The V call is TRBV4-3, the J call TRBJ1-2, with a possible D match to TRBD1 (6 bases). Germline V lookup: CDR1 LGHNA, CDR2 YSLEER. V dropped 1 base and J dropped 8 bases, with 23 bases sitting between them. This CDR3 is 17 amino acids long. The CDR3 spells CASSQGGRNRALGGYTF. The CDR3 region has the DNA TGCGCCAGCAGCCAAGGGGGTCGAAACAGGGCCCTGGGGGGCTACACCTTC.

CDR3 coding DNA: TGCAGTGCTAGTTGGGGGCTGATCAATGAGCAGTTCTTC. It encodes CSASWGLINEQFF. V and J are TRBV20-1 and TRBJ2-1, with D perhaps TRBD1 (6 bases). In germline, CDR1 is DFQATT, CDR2 SNEGSKA (reference sequence). Trimming removed 3 bases at V and 6 bases at J, with 12 bases between. The CDR3 covers 13 residues.

V usage is TRBV29-1 and J usage is TRBJ2-7, with TRBD2 as a possible D gene (5 bases). Trimming cost V 2 bases and J 6 bases, with 14 bases left between them. Per the germline V gene, CDR1 is SQVTM and CDR2 is ANQGSEA. CDR3 length equals 13 residues. CDR3 sequence reads: CSVELVVGGEQYF. The DNA for the CDR3 is TGCAGCGTTGAACTTGTTGTCGGAGGCGAGCAGTACTTC.